Listed below are T cell receptor beta chains from one sample, sequenced in a study of vaccination effects on CD4 cells after COVID-19. No cognate antigen is known for these TCRs. The repertoire was sequenced with immunoSEQ multiplex PCR; TCRdb's copy has only in-frame clones and lacks some. The sample consists of approximately 76,000 clones, 60% to 85% of them appearing once. The starting material was CD4+ T cells from PBMCs cultured with SARS-CoV-2 spike peptides, obtained before COVID-19 vaccination. All receptors come from a human donor who received a COVID-19 vaccine. The CDR3 runs from the conserved cysteine through the conserved F or W. D genes are given only for firm matches. The size entry is marked missing in some rows and otherwise reads once, few, many or a size class.

d_call: -; v_call: TRBV4-2; clone_size: -; j_call: TRBJ2-1; cdr3_nt: TGTGCCAGCAGCCAAGAAAGATTAAGGTCGTTAAACGGGTATGATGAGCAGTTCTTC; cdr3_aa: CASSQERLRSLNGYDEQFF
d_call: -; v_call: TRBV29-1; clone_size: -; j_call: TRBJ1-1; cdr3_nt: TGCAGCGCTGGACAAATGAACACTGAAGCTTTCTTT; cdr3_aa: CSAGQMNTEAFF
d_call: -; v_call: TRBV5-1; clone_size: -; j_call: TRBJ2-3; cdr3_nt: TGCGCCAGCAGCTCCGGAACTACAGGGTTGGTGGGCAGCACAGATACGCAGTATTTT; cdr3_aa: CASSSGTTGLVGSTDTQYF
d_call: TRBD1; v_call: TRBV6-5; clone_size: -; j_call: TRBJ1-6; cdr3_nt: TGTGCCAGCAGAGAGGGGACAGCTACTAATTCACCCCTCCACTTT; cdr3_aa: CASREGTATNSPLHF
d_call: -; v_call: TRBV29-1; clone_size: -; j_call: TRBJ2-1; cdr3_nt: TGCAGCGTCAAAACAGGGACCACTGAGCAGTTCTTC; cdr3_aa: CSVKTGTTEQFF
d_call: TRBD1; v_call: TRBV2; clone_size: -; j_call: TRBJ2-5; cdr3_nt: TGTGCCAGCATACCGGATGGGACAGGGGTCTCCCAGTACTTC; cdr3_aa: CASIPDGTGVSQYF
d_call: TRBD1; v_call: TRBV3-1/TRBV3-2; clone_size: -; j_call: TRBJ1-2; cdr3_nt: TGTGCCAGCAGCCAAATGACAGGGGCTGGCTACACCTTC; cdr3_aa: CASSQMTGAGYTF
d_call: -; v_call: TRBV19; clone_size: -; j_call: TRBJ1-3; cdr3_nt: TGTGCCAGTAGTATAATGGGAACTGGAAACACCATATATTTT; cdr3_aa: CASSIMGTGNTIYF
d_call: -; v_call: TRBV10-3; clone_size: -; j_call: TRBJ1-2; cdr3_nt: TGTGCCATCAGTGAGTCGGGGAATAACTATGGCTACACCTTC; cdr3_aa: CAISESGNNYGYTF
d_call: -; v_call: TRBV21-1; clone_size: -; j_call: TRBJ1-4; cdr3_nt: TGTGCCAGCAGCGCCCAGGGGGCCGTCAACGAAAAACTGTTTTTT; cdr3_aa: CASSAQGAVNEKLFF
d_call: -; v_call: TRBV20-1; clone_size: once; j_call: TRBJ2-4; cdr3_nt: TGCAGTGCTACCTCGTACGACATTCAGTACTTC; cdr3_aa: CSATSYDIQYF
d_call: TRBD1; v_call: TRBV27; clone_size: -; j_call: TRBJ2-5; cdr3_nt: TGTGCCAGCAGCCCCCGGGGACAGGGGGACCAAGAGACCCAGTACTTC; cdr3_aa: CASSPRGQGDQETQYF
d_call: TRBD2; v_call: TRBV28; clone_size: -; j_call: TRBJ2-1; cdr3_nt: TGTGCCAGCAGCCCGACTAGCGGGGGGGAACACAATGAGCAGTTCTTC; cdr3_aa: CASSPTSGGEHNEQFF
d_call: -; v_call: TRBV5-1; clone_size: -; j_call: TRBJ2-1; cdr3_nt: TGCGCCAGCAGCTTGTTCCAGGGCACCTACAATGAGCAGTTCTTC; cdr3_aa: CASSLFQGTYNEQFF
d_call: -; v_call: TRBV5-1; clone_size: -; j_call: TRBJ1-4; cdr3_nt: TGCGCCAGCAGCTTGCAGGGTTCGAAAAAACTGTTTTTT; cdr3_aa: CASSLQGSKKLFF
d_call: TRBD2; v_call: TRBV5-1; clone_size: -; j_call: TRBJ2-3; cdr3_nt: TGCGCCAGCAGCGTCGGGGGGGCAACGCAGTATTTT; cdr3_aa: CASSVGGATQYF
d_call: -; v_call: TRBV6-6; clone_size: -; j_call: TRBJ1-6; cdr3_nt: TGTGCCAGCAGGCCGGTACAGGAACCTTATAATTCACCCCTCCACTTT; cdr3_aa: CASRPVQEPYNSPLHF
d_call: -; v_call: TRBV7-2; clone_size: -; j_call: TRBJ2-3; cdr3_nt: TGTGCCAGCAGCTTGGGAGTAGGGAGAGATACGCAGTATTTT; cdr3_aa: CASSLGVGRDTQYF
d_call: -; v_call: TRBV3-1/TRBV3-2; clone_size: -; j_call: TRBJ2-1; cdr3_nt: TGTGCCAGCAGCCCTTCCACCTCCTACAATGAGCAGTTCTTC; cdr3_aa: CASSPSTSYNEQFF
d_call: TRBD1; v_call: TRBV5-1; clone_size: -; j_call: TRBJ1-4; cdr3_nt: TGCGCCAGCAGACCACAGGGGGCCGGAGGAAAACTGTTTTTT; cdr3_aa: CASRPQGAGGKLFF
d_call: -; v_call: TRBV7-9; clone_size: once; j_call: TRBJ2-4; cdr3_nt: TGTGCCAGCAGCTTAGCAGGGGCCAAAAACATTCAGTACTTC; cdr3_aa: CASSLAGAKNIQYF
d_call: -; v_call: TRBV6-5; clone_size: once; j_call: TRBJ2-5; cdr3_nt: TGTGCCAGCACCAAACCAGGGCAGACCCAAGAGACCCAGTACTTC; cdr3_aa: CASTKPGQTQETQYF
d_call: TRBD2; v_call: TRBV4-3; clone_size: -; j_call: TRBJ2-6; cdr3_nt: TGCGCCAGCAGCCAAGAGGGAGGGACGGCCGGGGCCAACGTCCTGACTTTC; cdr3_aa: CASSQEGGTAGANVLTF
d_call: -; v_call: TRBV7-9; clone_size: -; j_call: TRBJ1-1; cdr3_nt: TGTGCCAGCAGCTCACAGGGTGGTGGCACTGAAGCTTTCTTT; cdr3_aa: CASSSQGGGTEAFF
d_call: -; v_call: TRBV25-1; clone_size: -; j_call: TRBJ1-6; cdr3_nt: TGTGCCAGCAGCGTGTCTGGGTTAGATAATTCACCCCTCCACTTT; cdr3_aa: CASSVSGLDNSPLHF
d_call: TRBD2; v_call: TRBV11-2; clone_size: -; j_call: TRBJ2-1; cdr3_nt: TGTGCCAGCAGCTTCCTAGCGGGGGGTAACAATGAGCAGTTCTTC; cdr3_aa: CASSFLAGGNNEQFF
d_call: TRBD2; v_call: TRBV11-2; clone_size: -; j_call: TRBJ2-3; cdr3_nt: TGTGCCAGCAGCTTAGATCGACTAGCGGGGACAGATACGCAGTATTTT; cdr3_aa: CASSLDRLAGTDTQYF
d_call: -; v_call: TRBV2; clone_size: -; j_call: TRBJ1-3; cdr3_nt: TGTGCCAGCAAGGGCAGAAGGACTGGAAACACCATATATTTT; cdr3_aa: CASKGRRTGNTIYF
d_call: -; v_call: TRBV28; clone_size: once; j_call: TRBJ1-2; cdr3_nt: TGTGCCAGCACCTCTAACTATGGCTACACCTTC; cdr3_aa: CASTSNYGYTF
d_call: -; v_call: TRBV4-1; clone_size: few; j_call: TRBJ1-5; cdr3_nt: TGCGCCAGCAGCCAAGGGATCTCCAGGACAGTCCAAAATCAGCCCCAGCATTTT; cdr3_aa: CASSQGISRTVQNQPQHF
d_call: -; v_call: TRBV5-4; clone_size: -; j_call: TRBJ2-3; cdr3_nt: TGTGCCAGCAGGAAGGACTTTGGGGACACAGATACGCAGTATTTT; cdr3_aa: CASRKDFGDTDTQYF
d_call: -; v_call: TRBV4-3; clone_size: -; j_call: TRBJ1-2; cdr3_nt: TGCGCCAGCAGCCAAGACCTGAGACAGGCTTGGGGCTACACCTTC; cdr3_aa: CASSQDLRQAWGYTF
d_call: -; v_call: TRBV19; clone_size: few; j_call: TRBJ1-3; cdr3_nt: TGTGCCAGATTTTTTGAACAGGTTAGCCTCTCTGGAAACACCATATATTTT; cdr3_aa: CARFFEQVSLSGNTIYF
d_call: -; v_call: TRBV13; clone_size: once; j_call: TRBJ1-2; cdr3_nt: TGTGCCAGCAGCTTCAGGACCTATGGCTACACCTTC; cdr3_aa: CASSFRTYGYTF
d_call: TRBD2; v_call: TRBV3-1/TRBV3-2; clone_size: -; j_call: TRBJ2-1; cdr3_nt: TGTGCCAGCAGCCAAGGAGGAGCGGGAGGCTATTATGAGCAGTTCTTC; cdr3_aa: CASSQGGAGGYYEQFF
d_call: -; v_call: TRBV18; clone_size: once; j_call: TRBJ1-3; cdr3_nt: TGTGCCAGCTCACCAGGGATTCGAGGAAACACCATATATTTT; cdr3_aa: CASSPGIRGNTIYF
d_call: TRBD1; v_call: TRBV28; clone_size: -; j_call: TRBJ2-5; cdr3_nt: TGTGCCAGCAGTCCTCTCGGGACAGGGGATGGGGAGACCCAGTACTTC; cdr3_aa: CASSPLGTGDGETQYF
d_call: TRBD2; v_call: TRBV6-6; clone_size: -; j_call: TRBJ2-1; cdr3_nt: TGTGCCAGCAGTGCAATAGCGGGGAGCTCCTACAATGAGCAGTTCTTC; cdr3_aa: CASSAIAGSSYNEQFF
d_call: -; v_call: TRBV6-5; clone_size: -; j_call: TRBJ1-2; cdr3_nt: TGTGCCAGCGGGGGGCAGGGGTATGGCTACACCTTC; cdr3_aa: CASGGQGYGYTF
d_call: TRBD2; v_call: TRBV6-5; clone_size: -; j_call: TRBJ2-5; cdr3_nt: TGTGCCAGCAGTTCCCCTAGCGGGGGGGTTTATCAGACCCAGTACTTC; cdr3_aa: CASSSPSGGVYQTQYF
d_call: -; v_call: TRBV2; clone_size: -; j_call: TRBJ2-2; cdr3_nt: TGTGCCAGCACCTACACCCGGTCCGGGGAGCTGTTTTTT; cdr3_aa: CASTYTRSGELFF
d_call: -; v_call: TRBV3-1/TRBV3-2; clone_size: -; j_call: TRBJ2-3; cdr3_nt: TGTGCCAGCAGCCAAGGGCTTTCTACGCAGTATTTT; cdr3_aa: CASSQGLSTQYF
d_call: TRBD1; v_call: TRBV5-1; clone_size: -; j_call: TRBJ2-3; cdr3_nt: TGCGCCAGCAGCTTGGCGGACAGGGCGACAGATACGCAGTATTTT; cdr3_aa: CASSLADRATDTQYF
d_call: -; v_call: TRBV18; clone_size: -; j_call: TRBJ1-2; cdr3_nt: TGTGCCAGCTCAGCTCAGGAGTCCAGTAACTATGGCTACACCTTC; cdr3_aa: CASSAQESSNYGYTF
d_call: TRBD2; v_call: TRBV7-2; clone_size: -; j_call: TRBJ2-1; cdr3_nt: TGTGCCAGCAGCTTAATAGCGGGGGGCCACGGGGAGCAGTTCTTC; cdr3_aa: CASSLIAGGHGEQFF
d_call: -; v_call: TRBV25-1; clone_size: -; j_call: TRBJ2-1; cdr3_nt: TGTGCCAGTTCCTTGGGCGGGGCCTCCTACAATGAGCAGTTCTTC; cdr3_aa: CASSLGGASYNEQFF